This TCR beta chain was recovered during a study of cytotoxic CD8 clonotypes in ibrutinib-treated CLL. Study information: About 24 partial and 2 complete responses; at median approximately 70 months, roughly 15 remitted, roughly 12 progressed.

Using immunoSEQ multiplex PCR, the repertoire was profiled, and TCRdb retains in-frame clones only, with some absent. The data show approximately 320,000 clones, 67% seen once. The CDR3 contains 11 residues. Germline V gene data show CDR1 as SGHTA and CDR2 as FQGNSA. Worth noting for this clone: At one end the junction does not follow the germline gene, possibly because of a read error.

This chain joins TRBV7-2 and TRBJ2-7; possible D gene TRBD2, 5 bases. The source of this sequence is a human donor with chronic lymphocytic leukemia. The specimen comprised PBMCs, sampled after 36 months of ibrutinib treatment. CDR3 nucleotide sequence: TGTGCCAGCAGCGTAGCGTACGAGCAGTACTTC. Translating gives CASSVAYEQYF.